The source of this T cell receptor (beta chain) is a study of T cell responses to AZD1222 COVID-19 vaccine. Overall study results and limits: Researchers took repertoire samples only after the peak T cell response had come.

Pooled samples include second doses given at about 4 or 12 weeks. About this clone: Antigen unknown.

Method: immunoSEQ multiplex PCR; TCRdb's copy keeps in-frame clones and lacks some. The sample has around 150,000 clones; 90% are singletons. Germline V gives CDR1 MGHRA, CDR2 YSYEKL. This CDR3 has 13 residues. The V end was cut by 0 bases, the J end by 10 bases, with 12 bases between. The genes are TRBV4-1 and TRBJ1-1; D may be TRBD1 (5 bases). This TCR derives from an adult who received the AZD1222 COVID-19 vaccine. This material consisted of peripheral blood, taken 28 days after the second AZD1222 dose. CDR3 in DNA: TGCGCCAGCAGCCAAGAGTCCGGGGGAGCAGCTTTCTTT. Translating gives CASSQESGGAAFF.